This T cell receptor (beta chain) was captured by sequencing in a study of T cell repertoires in cytomegalovirus infection. Overall study context: The authors relied on CMV epitopes, both recently identified HLA-C-restricted and well-studied HLA-B-restricted. CMV infection plus the matching HLA type was flagged by public TCR beta signatures. Study-wide findings and caveats: HLA-C-restricted CMV-specific TCR beta clonotypes prevailed in the ex vivo response.

This CDR3 has 13 amino acids. The germline CDR1 and CDR2 sequences are LGHNA and YSLEER. With 0 bases removed from V and 2 bases from J, the gap between germline ends came to 5 bases. On this clonotype: No antigen is known for it.

TCRdb processed the reads anew with MiXCR; each CDR3 protein has one entry. The top ten clones hold 58% of a sample with approximately 110,000 distinct CDR3 sequences, around 30% of them seen once. The rearrangement links TRBV4-3 to TRBJ2-7, with D uncertain. This receptor was taken from a human donor in good health (CMV status not recorded). Some clones in this sample may be carry-over from other donors' samples. Sequencing used CD8+ T cells from cultured PBMCs, obtained from culture after CMV antigen stimulation. CDR3 protein: CASSQERAYEQYF. Written as DNA, the CDR3 is TGCGCCAGCAGCCAAGAAAGGGCCTACGAGCAGTACTTC.